Each of the 8 T cell receptor beta chains below was sequenced from the same sample in a study of T-cell reconstitution after alpha-beta-depleted transplantation in children. The library targeted TCRbeta and was prepared with unique molecular identifiers. Each CDR3 protein gets one entry after TCRdb re-called the PCR reads with MiXCR. The sample carries about 980,000 distinct CDR3 sequences, under 30% recorded once. Here the sequenced sample was PBMCs, mostly from graft donor cells, taken 360 days after TCRalphabeta/CD19-depleted stem cell transplant. All receptors derive from a boy younger than two who had a stem cell transplant for SCID, so the T cells may come from the graft donor.

The chain carries TRBV18 and TRBJ2-7; weak D call: TRBD1 (5 bases). Between the trimmed V and J ends, which lost 2 bases and 2 bases, there was a span of 7 bases. The CDR3 runs to 13 residues. Germline values: CDR1 KGHSH, CDR2 LQKENI. This CDR3 reads CASSPWGAYEQYF. The CDR3 bases are TGTGCCAGCTCACCATGGGGCGCCTACGAGCAGTACTTC.

This sequence joins TRBV2 and TRBJ2-7, with unresolved D. Germline lookup yields CDR1 SNHLY and CDR2 FYNNEI. V dropped 3 bases and J dropped 3 bases, with 12 bases sitting between them. The CDR3 has 14 residues. CDR3 DNA sequence: TGTGCCAGCAGTGACGGTGCTGCCATCTACGAGCAGTACTTC. This codes for CASSDGAAIYEQYF.

CDR3 residues: CASSLQPRNEQFF. DNA for the CDR3: TGCGCCAGCAGCTTGCAACCACGGAATGAGCAGTTCTTC. The V gene is TRBV5-1, the J gene TRBJ2-1; no firm D call. The CDR3 has 13 amino acids. The V and J ends lost 1 base and 7 bases respectively, with 9 bases between them. CDR1 and CDR2 (germline): SGHRS, YFSETQ.

The chain combines TRBV7-2 with TRBJ2-3, with a weak D call TRBD1 (5 bases). The CDR3 is 15 amino acids. Per germline, CDR1 SGHTA and CDR2 FQGNSA. The V gene lost 0 bases and the J gene lost 3 bases, with 10 bases spanning the gap. The CDR3 coding sequence is TGTGCCAGCAGCTTAGCCGTCCGACAGACAGATACGCAGTATTTT. Protein sequence: CASSLAVRQTDTQYF.

The sample holds many counts of this clonotype. This sequence joins TRBV21-1 and TRBJ2-2. TRBV21-1 is reported as a pseudogene. CDR3 length equals 15 residues. CDR3 DNA: TGTGCCAGCAGACCCTTTTCTAGGAACACCGGGGAGCTGTTTTTT. The encoded protein is CASRPFSRNTGELFF.

In its sample, this clonotype was seen a few times. The V gene is TRBV29-1, the J gene TRBJ2-7, with D unresolved. Germline CDR1 SQVTM, CDR2 ANQGSEA. The CDR3 covers 12 residues. V lost 4 bases to trimming and J lost 2 bases, with 9 bases between them. CDR3 nucleotide sequence: TGCAGCGTTGCCCCCAGCACCTACGAGCAGTACTTC. Its translation is CSVAPSTYEQYF.

The sample holds a few counts of this clonotype. The V gene is TRBV20-1, the J gene TRBJ1-3, with D tentatively TRBD1 (5 bases). V was cut by 2 bases and J by 8 bases, with 16 bases left in between. This CDR3 contains 14 residues. Germline CDR1 and CDR2: DFQATT and SNEGSKA (reference sequence). The CDR3 loop reads CSARSLGVGDTIYF. The CDR3 DNA reads as TGCAGTGCTAGAAGCTTGGGAGTAGGGGACACCATATATTTT.

This clonotype was picked up one time. V is TRBV18 and J is TRBJ1-1; weak D call: TRBD1 (6 bases). The CDR3 length is 15 residues. Germline V gene sequence: CDR1 KGHSH, CDR2 LQKENI. V dropped 3 bases and J dropped 4 bases, with 15 bases sitting between them. The chain's CDR3 is CASSPVQGGVTEAFF. The CDR3 DNA follows: TGTGCCAGCTCACCTGTACAGGGCGGGGTCACTGAAGCTTTCTTT.